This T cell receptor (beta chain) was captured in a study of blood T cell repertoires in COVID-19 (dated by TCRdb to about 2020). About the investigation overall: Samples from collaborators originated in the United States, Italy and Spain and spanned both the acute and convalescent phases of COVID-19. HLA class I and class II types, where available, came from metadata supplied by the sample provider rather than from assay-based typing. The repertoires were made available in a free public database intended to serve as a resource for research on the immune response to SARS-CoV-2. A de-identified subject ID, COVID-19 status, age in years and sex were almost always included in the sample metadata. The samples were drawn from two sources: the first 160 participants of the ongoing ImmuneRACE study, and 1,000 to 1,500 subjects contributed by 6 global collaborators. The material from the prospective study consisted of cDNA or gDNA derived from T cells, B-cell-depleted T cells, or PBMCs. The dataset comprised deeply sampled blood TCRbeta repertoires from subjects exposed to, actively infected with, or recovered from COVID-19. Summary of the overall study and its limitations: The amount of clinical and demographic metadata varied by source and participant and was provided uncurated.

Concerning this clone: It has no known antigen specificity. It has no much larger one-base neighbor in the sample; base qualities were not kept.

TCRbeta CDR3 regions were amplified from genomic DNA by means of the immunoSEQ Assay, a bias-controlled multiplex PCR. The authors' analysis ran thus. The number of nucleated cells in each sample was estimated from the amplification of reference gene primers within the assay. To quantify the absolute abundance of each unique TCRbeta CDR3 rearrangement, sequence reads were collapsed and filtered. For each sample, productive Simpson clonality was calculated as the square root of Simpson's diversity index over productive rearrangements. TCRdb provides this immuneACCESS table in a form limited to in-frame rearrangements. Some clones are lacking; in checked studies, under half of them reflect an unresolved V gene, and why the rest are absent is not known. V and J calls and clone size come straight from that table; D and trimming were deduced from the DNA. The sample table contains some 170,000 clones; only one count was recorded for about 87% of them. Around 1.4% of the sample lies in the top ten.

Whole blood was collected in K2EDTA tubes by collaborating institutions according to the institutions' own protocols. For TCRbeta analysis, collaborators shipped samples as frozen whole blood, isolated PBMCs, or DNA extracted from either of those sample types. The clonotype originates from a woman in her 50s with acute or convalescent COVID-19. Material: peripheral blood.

Here the CDR3 is given as CASSVGGVETQYF. Read as DNA, the sequence is TGTGCCAGCAGTGTTGGGGGGGTGGAGACCCAGTACTTC. This chain joins TRBV2 to TRBJ2-5; TRBD2 agrees with 7 junctional bases. The germline V gene supplies CDR1 SNHLY and CDR2 FYNNEI. Reading from cysteine to phenylalanine, the CDR3 counts 13 amino acids. CDR3 DNA is the only sequence kept; it has 39 bases, read in frame from the first base. V lost 4 bases and J lost 5 bases, and the count of bases not matched to a germline gene is 4. With the rest looked up from the reference TRBV2 and TRBJ2-5 genes rather than sequenced, the full variable domain is EPEVTQTPSHQVTQMGQEVILRCVPISNHLYFYWYRQILGQKVEFLVSFYNNEISEKSEIFDDQFSVERPDGSNFTLKIRSTKLEDSAMYFCASSVGGVETQYFGPGTRLLVL.